The next 5 T cell receptor beta chains were all read from a single sample in a study of molecular identifiers for immune sequencing clone quantification. Using its own MiXCR run on the PCR reads, TCRdb lists one record per CDR3 protein. Altogether over 70,000 distinct CDR3 sequences are present, 25% being singletons, with the ten largest covering 0.78%. Sequenced input: naive CD8+ T cells from blood, with Jurkat cell RNA spiked in. The subset here: FACS-sorted CD8+CD4-CCR7+CD45RA+ naive T cells. The source of these receptors is a human donor in good health. Some libraries in this study had Jurkat cell RNA spiked in.

Turning to this clonotype: One end of the junction fails to match germline, which may point to a read error. J is TRBJ1-2 and V is TRBV5-3, with D unclear. TRBV5-3 is an open reading frame, and its role is uncertain. This CDR3 spans 14 amino acids. CDR3 residues: CASSSSGANYGYTF. CDR3 nucleotide sequence: TGTGCCAGCAGCTCGAGCGGGGCTAACTATGGCTACACCTTC.

This clonotype showed up many times. The chain has TRBV28 and TRBJ2-7; possibly TRBD2 for D (5 bases). The CDR3 totals 15 residues. Germline CDR1 reads MDHEN; CDR2 reads SYDVKM. V lost 6 bases, J lost 0 bases, and 15 bases lay in between. CDR3 DNA: TGTGCCAGCAGCTCCCGGAGAGCGGACTCCTACGAGCAGTACTTC. Translated: CASSSRRADSYEQYF.

Turning to this clonotype: Since a much larger clone is just one base distant, this may be a read error. The conserved phenylalanine or tryptophan is not found at the CDR3 terminus, so this likely reflects a read error. The chain links TRBV5-1 to TRBJ2-3, with a possible D match to TRBD2 (5 bases). The germline V gene has CDR1 SGHRS and CDR2 YFSETQ. V lost 4 bases to trimming and J lost 5 bases, with 14 bases between them. The CDR3 sequence is 14 residues long. CDR3 protein: CASSPVGVVDTQYL. DNA for the CDR3: TGCGCCAGCAGCCCCGTCGGGGTAGTAGATACGCAGTATTTG.

Many counts were recorded for this clonotype. This chain connects TRBV25-1 to TRBJ2-7; D remains ambiguous. The CDR3 length is 11 residues. V lost 5 bases and J lost 2, with 4 bases in between. The germline V gene has CDR1 MGHDK and CDR2 SYGVNS. CDR3 region: CASSNTYEQYF. The CDR3 DNA sequence: TGTGCCAGCAGTAACACCTACGAGCAGTACTTC.

This clonotype was detected only once. A much larger clone is a single base away; this may be a read error. The chain employs TRBV12-3 or TRBV12-4 and TRBJ2-3; D unresolved. The CDR3 contains 13 residues. CDR3 nucleotides: TGTGCCAGCAGTTTCCACCCCGCAGATACGCGGTATTTT. Amino acids: CASSFHPADTRYF.